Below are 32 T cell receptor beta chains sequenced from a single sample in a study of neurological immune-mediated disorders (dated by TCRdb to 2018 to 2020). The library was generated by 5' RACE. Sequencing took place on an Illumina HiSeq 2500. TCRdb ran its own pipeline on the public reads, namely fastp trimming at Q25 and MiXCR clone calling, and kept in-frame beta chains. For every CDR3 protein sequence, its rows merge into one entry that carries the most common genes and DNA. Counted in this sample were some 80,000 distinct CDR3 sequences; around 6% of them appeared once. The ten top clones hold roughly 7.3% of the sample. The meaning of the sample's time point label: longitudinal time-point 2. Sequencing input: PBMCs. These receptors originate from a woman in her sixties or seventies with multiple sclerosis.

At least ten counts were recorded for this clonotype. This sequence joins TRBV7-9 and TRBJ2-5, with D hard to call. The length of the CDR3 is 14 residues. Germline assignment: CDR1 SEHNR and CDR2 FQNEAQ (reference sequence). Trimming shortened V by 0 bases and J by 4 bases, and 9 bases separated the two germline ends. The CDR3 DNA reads TGTGCCAGCAGCTTAGCGACCCAATCAGAGACCCAGTACTTC. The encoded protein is CASSLATQSETQYF.

CDR3 in amino acids: CASRGPGHEQYF. The CDR3, as DNA: TGTGCCAGCCGGGGACCGGGCCACGAGCAGTACTTC. The chain joins TRBV3-1 to TRBJ2-7, with D perhaps being TRBD1 or TRBD2 (5 bases each). V was clipped by 8 bases and J by 5 bases, with 13 bases between them. The germline gives CDR1 LGHDT, CDR2 YNNKEL (reference sequence). The CDR3 is made up of 12 amino acids.

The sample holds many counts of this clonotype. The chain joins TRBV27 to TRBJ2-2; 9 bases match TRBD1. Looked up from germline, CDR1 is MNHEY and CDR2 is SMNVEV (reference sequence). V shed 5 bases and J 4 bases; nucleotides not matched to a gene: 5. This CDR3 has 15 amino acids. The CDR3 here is CASSPGQGSTGELFF. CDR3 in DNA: TGTGCCAGCAGTCCGGGACAGGGTAGCACCGGGGAGCTGTTTTTT.

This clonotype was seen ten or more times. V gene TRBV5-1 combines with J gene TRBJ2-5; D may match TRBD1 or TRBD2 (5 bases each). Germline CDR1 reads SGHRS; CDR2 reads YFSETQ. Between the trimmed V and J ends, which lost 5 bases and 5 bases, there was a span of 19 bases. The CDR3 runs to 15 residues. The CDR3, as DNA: TGCGCCAGCAGATCCCCGGGACGAGGTGGGGAGACCCAGTACTTC. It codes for CASRSPGRGGETQYF.

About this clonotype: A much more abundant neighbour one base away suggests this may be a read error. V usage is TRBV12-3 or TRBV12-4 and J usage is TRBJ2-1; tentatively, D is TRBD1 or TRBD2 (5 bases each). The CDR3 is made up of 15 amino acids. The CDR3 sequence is CVSSSRRGSYNEQFF. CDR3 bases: TGTGTCAGCAGCTCACGACGGGGCAGCTACAATGAGCAGTTCTTC.

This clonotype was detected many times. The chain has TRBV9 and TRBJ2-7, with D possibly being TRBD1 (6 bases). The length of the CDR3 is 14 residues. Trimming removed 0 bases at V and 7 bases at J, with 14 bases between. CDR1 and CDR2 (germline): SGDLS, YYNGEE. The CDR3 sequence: CASSVEAGVGEQYF. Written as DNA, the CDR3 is TGTGCCAGCAGCGTAGAAGCAGGGGTCGGTGAGCAGTACTTC.

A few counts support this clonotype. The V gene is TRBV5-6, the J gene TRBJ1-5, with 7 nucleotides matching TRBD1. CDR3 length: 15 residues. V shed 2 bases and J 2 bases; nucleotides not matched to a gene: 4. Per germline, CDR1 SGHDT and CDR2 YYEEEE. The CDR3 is CASSLLTGGNQPQHF. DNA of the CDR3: TGTGCCAGCAGCTTACTAACAGGGGGCAATCAGCCCCAGCATTTT.

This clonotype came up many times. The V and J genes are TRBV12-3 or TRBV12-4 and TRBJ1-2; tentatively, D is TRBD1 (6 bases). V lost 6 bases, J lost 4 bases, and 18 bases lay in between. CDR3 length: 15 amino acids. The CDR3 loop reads CASSNSGAPGYGYTF. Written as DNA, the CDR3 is TGTGCCAGCAGCAATTCAGGGGCGCCCGGCTATGGCTACACCTTC.

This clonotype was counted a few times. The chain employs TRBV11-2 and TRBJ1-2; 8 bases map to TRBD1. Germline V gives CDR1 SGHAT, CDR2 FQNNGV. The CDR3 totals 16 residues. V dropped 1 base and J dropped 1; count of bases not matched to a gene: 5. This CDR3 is CASSLVPGQVNYGYTF. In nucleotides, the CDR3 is TGTGCCAGCAGCTTAGTCCCGGGACAGGTTAACTATGGCTACACCTTC.

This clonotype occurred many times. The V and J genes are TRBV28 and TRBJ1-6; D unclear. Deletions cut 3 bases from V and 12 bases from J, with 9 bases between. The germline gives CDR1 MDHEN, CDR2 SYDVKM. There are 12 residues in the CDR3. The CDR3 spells CASSFSFGPLHF. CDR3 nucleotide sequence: TGTGCCAGCAGTTTCTCCTTCGGACCCCTCCACTTT.

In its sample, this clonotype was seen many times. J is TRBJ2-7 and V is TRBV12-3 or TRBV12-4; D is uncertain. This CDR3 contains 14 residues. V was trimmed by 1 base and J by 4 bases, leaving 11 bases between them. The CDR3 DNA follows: TGTGCCAGCAGTTTAGTAGTAGGGTCGTACGAGCAGTACTTC. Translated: CASSLVVGSYEQYF.

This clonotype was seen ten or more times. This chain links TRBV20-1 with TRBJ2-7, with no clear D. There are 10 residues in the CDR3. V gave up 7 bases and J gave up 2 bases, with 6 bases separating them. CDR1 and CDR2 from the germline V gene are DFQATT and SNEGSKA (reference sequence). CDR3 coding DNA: TGCAGTGTCCGGGCCTACGAGCAGTACTTC. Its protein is CSVRAYEQYF.

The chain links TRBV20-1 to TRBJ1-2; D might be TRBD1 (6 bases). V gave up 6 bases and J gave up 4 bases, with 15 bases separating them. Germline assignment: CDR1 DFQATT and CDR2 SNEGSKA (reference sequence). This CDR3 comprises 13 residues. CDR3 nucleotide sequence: TGCAGTGCAGTTCCCGGGACAATCTATGGCTACACCTTC. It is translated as CSAVPGTIYGYTF.

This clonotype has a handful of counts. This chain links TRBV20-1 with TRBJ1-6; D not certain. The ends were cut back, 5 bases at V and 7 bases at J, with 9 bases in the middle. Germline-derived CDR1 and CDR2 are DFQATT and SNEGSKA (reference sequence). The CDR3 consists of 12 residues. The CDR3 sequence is CSAPPLNSPLHF. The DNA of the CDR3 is TGCAGTGCTCCACCGTTGAATTCACCCCTCCACTTT.

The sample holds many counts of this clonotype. The CDR3 region has the DNA TGTGCCAGCAGCCAAATTCGAGGGTCGGACCCTCTTCTACAGTTCTTC. This translates into CASSQIRGSDPLLQFF. V is TRBV4-2 and J is TRBJ2-1; possibly TRBD2 for D (5 bases). With 2 bases removed from V and 13 bases from J, the gap between germline ends came to 24 bases. CDR3 length equals 16 residues. Germline values: CDR1 LGHNA, CDR2 YNFKEQ.

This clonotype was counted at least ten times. CDR3: CASNEGLGDTGELFF. CDR3 coding DNA: TGTGCCAGCAATGAGGGGCTGGGGGACACCGGGGAGCTGTTTTTT. V usage is TRBV7-2 and J usage is TRBJ2-2, with D perhaps being TRBD1 or TRBD2 (5 bases each). In germline, CDR1 is SGHTA, CDR2 FQGNSA. Trimming removed 7 bases at V and 3 bases at J, with 15 bases between. This CDR3 has 15 residues.

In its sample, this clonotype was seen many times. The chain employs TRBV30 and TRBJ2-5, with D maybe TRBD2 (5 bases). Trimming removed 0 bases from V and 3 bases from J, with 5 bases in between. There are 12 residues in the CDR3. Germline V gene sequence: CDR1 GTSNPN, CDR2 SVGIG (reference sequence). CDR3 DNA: TGTGCCTGGAGTGTAGCGGAAGAGACCCAGTACTTC. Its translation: CAWSVAEETQYF.

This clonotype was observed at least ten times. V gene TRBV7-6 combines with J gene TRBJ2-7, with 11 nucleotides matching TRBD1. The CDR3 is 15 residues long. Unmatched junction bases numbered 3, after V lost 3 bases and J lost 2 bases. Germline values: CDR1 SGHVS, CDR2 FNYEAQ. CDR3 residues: CASSFGTGGTYEQYF. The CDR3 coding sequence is TGTGCCAGCAGCTTTGGGACAGGGGGTACCTACGAGCAGTACTTC. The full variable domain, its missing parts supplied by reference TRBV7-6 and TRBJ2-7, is GAGVSQSPRYKVTKRGQDVALRCDPISGHVSLYWYRQALGQGPEFLTYFNYEAQQDKSGLPNDRFSAERPEGSISTLTIQRTEQRDSAMYRCASSFGTGGTYEQYFGPGTRLTVT.

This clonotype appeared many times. This chain's CDR3 is CSARDMIAGAISYNEQFF. CDR3 DNA sequence: TGCAGTGCTAGAGATATGATAGCGGGGGCGATATCCTACAATGAGCAGTTCTTC. V gene TRBV20-1 combines with J gene TRBJ2-1, with 9 bases lining up with TRBD2. The CDR3 length is 18 residues. Germline values: CDR1 DFQATT, CDR2 SNEGSKA (reference sequence). Trimming cost V 0 bases and J 1 base; bases outside gene matches: 10.

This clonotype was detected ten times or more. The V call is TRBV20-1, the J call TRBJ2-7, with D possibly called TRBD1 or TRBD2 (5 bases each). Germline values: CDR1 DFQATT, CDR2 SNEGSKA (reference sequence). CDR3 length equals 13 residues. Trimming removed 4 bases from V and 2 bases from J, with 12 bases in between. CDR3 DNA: TGCAGTGCTACCATCGGGGCCGCCTACGAGCAGTACTTC. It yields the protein CSATIGAAYEQYF.

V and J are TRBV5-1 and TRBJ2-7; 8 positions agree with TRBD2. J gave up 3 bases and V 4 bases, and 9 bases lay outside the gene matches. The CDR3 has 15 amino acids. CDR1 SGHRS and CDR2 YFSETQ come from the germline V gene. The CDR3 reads CASSPSSGGYYEQYF. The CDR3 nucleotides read TGCGCCAGCAGCCCCTCCAGCGGGGGATACTACGAGCAGTACTTC.

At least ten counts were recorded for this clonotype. The DNA for the CDR3 is TGCAGTGCTAGCAGAACGGGACAGGGGAATGAAGCTTTCTTT. Translation gives CSASRTGQGNEAFF. The chain couples TRBV20-1 to TRBJ1-1; 10 nucleotides align to TRBD1. This CDR3 contains 14 residues. The ends lost 3 bases at V and 7 bases at J; junction bases unmatched: 8. Germline CDR1 and CDR2: DFQATT and SNEGSKA (reference sequence).

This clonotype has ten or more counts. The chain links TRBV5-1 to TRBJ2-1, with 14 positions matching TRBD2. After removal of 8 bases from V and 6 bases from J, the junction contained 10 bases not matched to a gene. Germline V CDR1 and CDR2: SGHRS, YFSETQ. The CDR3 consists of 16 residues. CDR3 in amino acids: CASALPTSGGANEQFF. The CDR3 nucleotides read TGCGCCAGTGCGTTACCGACTAGCGGGGGGGCCAATGAGCAGTTCTTC.

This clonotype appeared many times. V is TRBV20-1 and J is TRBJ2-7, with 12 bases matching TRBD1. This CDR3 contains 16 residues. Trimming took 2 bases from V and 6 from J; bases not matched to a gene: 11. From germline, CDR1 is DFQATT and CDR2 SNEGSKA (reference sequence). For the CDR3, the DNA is TGCAGTGCTAGACCGGGAGGGGGGACAGGGGGCCTCGAGCAGTACTTC. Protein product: CSARPGGGTGGLEQYF.

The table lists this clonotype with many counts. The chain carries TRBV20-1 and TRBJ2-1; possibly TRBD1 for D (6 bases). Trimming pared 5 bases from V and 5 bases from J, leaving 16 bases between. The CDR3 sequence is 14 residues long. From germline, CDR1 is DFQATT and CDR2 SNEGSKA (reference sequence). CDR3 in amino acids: CSADRDKTNNEQFF. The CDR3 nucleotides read TGCAGTGCTGACCGGGACAAGACGAACAATGAGCAGTTCTTC.

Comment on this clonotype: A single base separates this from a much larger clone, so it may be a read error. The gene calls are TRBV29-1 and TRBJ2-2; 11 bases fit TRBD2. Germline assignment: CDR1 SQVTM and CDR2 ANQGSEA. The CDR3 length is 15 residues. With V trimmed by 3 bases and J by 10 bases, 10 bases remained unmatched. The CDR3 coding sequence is TGCAGCGTTGATTATGGGACTAGCGGCGGCGAGGAGCTGTTTTTT. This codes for CSVDYGTSGGEELFF.

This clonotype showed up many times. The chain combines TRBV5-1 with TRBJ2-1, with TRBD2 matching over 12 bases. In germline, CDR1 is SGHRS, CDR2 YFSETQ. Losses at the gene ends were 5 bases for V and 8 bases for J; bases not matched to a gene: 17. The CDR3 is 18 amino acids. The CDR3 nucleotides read TGCGCCAGCAGACGCAGAAATCTAGCGGGGGGGAGATTCGATGAGCAGTTCTTC. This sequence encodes CASRRRNLAGGRFDEQFF. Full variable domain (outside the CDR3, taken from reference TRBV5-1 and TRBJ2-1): KAGVTQTPRYLIKTRGQQVTLSCSPISGHRSVSWYQQTPGQGLQFLFEYFSETQRNKGNFPGRFSGRQFSNSRSEMNVSTLELGDSALYLCASRRRNLAGGRFDEQFFGPGTRLTVL.

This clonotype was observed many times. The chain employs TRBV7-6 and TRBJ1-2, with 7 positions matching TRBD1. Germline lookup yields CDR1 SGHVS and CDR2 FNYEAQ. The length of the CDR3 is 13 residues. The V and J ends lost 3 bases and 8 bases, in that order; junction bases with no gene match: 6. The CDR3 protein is CASSFDREEGYTF. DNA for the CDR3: TGTGCCAGCAGCTTCGACAGGGAGGAAGGCTACACCTTC.

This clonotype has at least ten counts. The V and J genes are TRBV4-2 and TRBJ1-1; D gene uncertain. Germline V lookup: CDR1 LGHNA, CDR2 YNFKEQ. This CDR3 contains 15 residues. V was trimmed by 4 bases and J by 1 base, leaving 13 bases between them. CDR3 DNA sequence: TGTGCCAGCAGCCTGAGACGGGCAAAGAACACTGAAGCTTTCTTT. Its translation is CASSLRRAKNTEAFF.

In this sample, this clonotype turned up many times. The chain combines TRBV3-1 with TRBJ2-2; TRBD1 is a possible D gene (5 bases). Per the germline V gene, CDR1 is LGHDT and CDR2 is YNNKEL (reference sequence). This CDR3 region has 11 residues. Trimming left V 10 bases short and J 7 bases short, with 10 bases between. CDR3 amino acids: CATQGIGELFF. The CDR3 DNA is TGTGCCACTCAGGGAATCGGGGAGCTGTTTTTT.

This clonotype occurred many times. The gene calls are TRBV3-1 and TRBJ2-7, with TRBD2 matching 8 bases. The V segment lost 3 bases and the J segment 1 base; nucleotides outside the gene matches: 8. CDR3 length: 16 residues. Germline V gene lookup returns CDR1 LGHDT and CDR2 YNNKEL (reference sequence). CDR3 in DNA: TGTGCCAGCAGCCATGGTGTAGGACTAGCTTCCTACGAGCAGTACTTC. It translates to CASSHGVGLASYEQYF.

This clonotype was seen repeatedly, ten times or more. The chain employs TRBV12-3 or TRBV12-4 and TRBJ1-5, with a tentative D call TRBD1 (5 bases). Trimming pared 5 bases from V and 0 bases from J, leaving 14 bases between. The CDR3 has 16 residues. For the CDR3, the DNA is TGTGCCAGCAGTCCCGTAGGGGAGTATAGCAATCAGCCCCAGCATTTT. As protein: CASSPVGEYSNQPQHF.